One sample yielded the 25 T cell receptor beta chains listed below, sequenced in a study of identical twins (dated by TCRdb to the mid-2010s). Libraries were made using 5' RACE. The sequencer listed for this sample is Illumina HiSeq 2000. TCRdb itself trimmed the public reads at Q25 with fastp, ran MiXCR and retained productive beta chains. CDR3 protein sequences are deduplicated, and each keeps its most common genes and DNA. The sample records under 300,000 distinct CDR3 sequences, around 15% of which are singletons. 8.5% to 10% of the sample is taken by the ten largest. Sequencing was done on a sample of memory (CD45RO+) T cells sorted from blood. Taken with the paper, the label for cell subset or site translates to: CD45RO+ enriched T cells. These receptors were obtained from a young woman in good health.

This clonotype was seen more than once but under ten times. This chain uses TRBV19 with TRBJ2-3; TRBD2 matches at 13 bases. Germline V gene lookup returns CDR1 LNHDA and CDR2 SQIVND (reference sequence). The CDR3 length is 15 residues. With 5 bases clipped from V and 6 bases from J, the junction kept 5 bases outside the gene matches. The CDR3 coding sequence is TGTGCCAGTAGTCCCCGGACTAGCGGGAGTGATACGCAGTATTTT. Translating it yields CASSPRTSGSDTQYF.

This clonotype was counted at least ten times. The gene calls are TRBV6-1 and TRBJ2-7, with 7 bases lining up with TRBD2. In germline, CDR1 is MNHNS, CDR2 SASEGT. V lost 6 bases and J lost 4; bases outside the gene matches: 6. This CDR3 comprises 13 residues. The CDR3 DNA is TGTGCCAGCAGCAGCGGGACTCCGTACGAGCAGTACTTC. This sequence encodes CASSSGTPYEQYF.

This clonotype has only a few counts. CDR3 sequence: CASSLWTGRPDTQYF. DNA for the CDR3: TGTGCCAGCAGCTTGTGGACGGGGCGACCAGATACGCAGTATTTT. V and J are TRBV11-2 and TRBJ2-3; D may be TRBD1 or TRBD2 (5 bases each). Trimming left V 3 bases short and J 4 bases short, with 14 bases between. The germline V gene has CDR1 SGHAT and CDR2 FQNNGV. The CDR3 spans 15 residues.

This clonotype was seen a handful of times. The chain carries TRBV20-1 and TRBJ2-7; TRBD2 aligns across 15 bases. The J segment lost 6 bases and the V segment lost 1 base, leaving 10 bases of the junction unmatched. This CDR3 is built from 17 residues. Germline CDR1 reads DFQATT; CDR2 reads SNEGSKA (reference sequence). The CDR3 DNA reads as TGCAGTGCTAGAGGGGGACTAGCGGGAGGAGATGCGGGCGAGCAGTACTTC. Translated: CSARGGLAGGDAGEQYF.

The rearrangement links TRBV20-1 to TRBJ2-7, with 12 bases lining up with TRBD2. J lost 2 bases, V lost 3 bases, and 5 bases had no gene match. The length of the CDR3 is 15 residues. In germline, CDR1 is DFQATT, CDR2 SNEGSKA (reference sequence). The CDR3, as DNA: TGCAGTGCTAGCCGCGCTAGCGGGGGGGCCTACGAGCAGTACTTC. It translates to CSASRASGGAYEQYF.

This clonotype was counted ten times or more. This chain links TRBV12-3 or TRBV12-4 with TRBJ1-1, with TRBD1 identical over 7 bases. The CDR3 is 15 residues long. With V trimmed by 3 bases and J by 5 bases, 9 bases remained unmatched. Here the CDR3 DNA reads TGTGCCAGCAGTTTGGCGGACAGGCGGTGGACTGAAGCTTTCTTT. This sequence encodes CASSLADRRWTEAFF.

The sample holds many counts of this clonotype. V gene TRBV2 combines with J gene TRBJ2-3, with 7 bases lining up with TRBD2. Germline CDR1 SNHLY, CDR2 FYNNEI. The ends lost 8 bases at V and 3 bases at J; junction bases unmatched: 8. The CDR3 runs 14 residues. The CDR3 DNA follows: TGTGCCAGCGGACTCGCGGGGGTAACAGATACGCAGTATTTT. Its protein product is CASGLAGVTDTQYF.

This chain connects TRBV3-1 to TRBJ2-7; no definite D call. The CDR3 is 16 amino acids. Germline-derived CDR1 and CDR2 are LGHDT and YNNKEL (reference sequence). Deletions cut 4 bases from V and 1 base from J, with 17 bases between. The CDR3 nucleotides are TGTGCCAGCAGCCCTACAGCAACAGCCTTTTCCTACGAGCAGTACTTC. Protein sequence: CASSPTATAFSYEQYF.

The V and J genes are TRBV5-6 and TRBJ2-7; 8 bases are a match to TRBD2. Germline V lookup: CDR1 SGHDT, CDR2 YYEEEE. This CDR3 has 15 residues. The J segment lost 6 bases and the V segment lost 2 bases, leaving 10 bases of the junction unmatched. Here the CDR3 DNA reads TGTGCCAGCAGCTTCTACAGCGGGAGTTCCGGCGAGCAGTACTTC. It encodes CASSFYSGSSGEQYF.

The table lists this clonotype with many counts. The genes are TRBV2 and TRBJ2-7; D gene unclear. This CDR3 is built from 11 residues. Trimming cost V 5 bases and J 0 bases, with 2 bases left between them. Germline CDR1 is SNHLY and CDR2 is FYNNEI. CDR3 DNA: TGTGCCAGCAGTTACTCCTACGAGCAGTACTTC. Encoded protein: CASSYSYEQYF.

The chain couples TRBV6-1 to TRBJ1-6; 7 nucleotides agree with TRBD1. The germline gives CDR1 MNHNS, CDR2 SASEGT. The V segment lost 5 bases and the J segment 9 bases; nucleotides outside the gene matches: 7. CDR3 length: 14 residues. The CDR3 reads CASSQGDSLSPLHF. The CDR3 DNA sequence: TGTGCCAGCAGTCAGGGGGACAGCCTTTCACCCCTCCACTTT.

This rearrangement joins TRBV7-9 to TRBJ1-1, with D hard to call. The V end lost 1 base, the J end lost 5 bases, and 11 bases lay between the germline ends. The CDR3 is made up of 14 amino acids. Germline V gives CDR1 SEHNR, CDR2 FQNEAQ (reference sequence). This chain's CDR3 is CASSLDRFFTEAFF. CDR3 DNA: TGTGCCAGCAGCTTAGACCGATTTTTTACTGAAGCTTTCTTT.

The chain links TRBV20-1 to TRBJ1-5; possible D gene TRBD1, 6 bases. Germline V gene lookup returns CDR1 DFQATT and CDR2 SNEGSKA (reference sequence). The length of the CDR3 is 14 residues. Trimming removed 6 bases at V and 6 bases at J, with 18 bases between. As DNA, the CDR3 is TGCAGTGCCTCCACAGGGAAGGTCGCTCAGCCCCAGCATTTT. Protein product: CSASTGKVAQPQHF.

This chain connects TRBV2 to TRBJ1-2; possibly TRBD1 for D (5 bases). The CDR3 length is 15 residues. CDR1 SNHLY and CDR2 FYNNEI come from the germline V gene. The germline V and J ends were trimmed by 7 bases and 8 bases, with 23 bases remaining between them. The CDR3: CASILYEVVGGGYTF. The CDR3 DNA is TGTGCCAGCATTTTGTATGAAGTGGTCGGGGGAGGCTACACCTTC.

The CDR3 here is CASSRGTGVMNEQFF. In DNA, the CDR3 is TGTGCCAGCAGCCGTGGGACAGGGGTAATGAATGAGCAGTTCTTC. J is TRBJ2-1 and V is TRBV7-3; 10 bases are shared with TRBD1. Trimming at V came to 5 bases and at J to 7 bases, leaving 8 bases not matched to a gene. The germline CDR1 and CDR2 sequences are SGHTA and FQGTGA. The CDR3 runs to 15 residues.

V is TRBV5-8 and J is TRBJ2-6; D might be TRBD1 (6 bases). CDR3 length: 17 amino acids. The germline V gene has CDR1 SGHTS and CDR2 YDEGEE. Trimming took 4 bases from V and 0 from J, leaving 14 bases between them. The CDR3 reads CASSRGQPSSGANVLTF. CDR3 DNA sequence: TGTGCCAGCAGCCGAGGACAGCCCAGCTCTGGGGCCAACGTCCTGACTTTC.

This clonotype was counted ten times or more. The CDR3 region is CASSLRLAGTNTGELFF. The DNA of the CDR3 is TGTGCCAGCAGCCTGAGACTAGCGGGTACCAACACCGGGGAGCTGTTTTTT. V is TRBV5-5 and J is TRBJ2-2; 10 bases are shared with TRBD2. This CDR3 comprises 17 residues. V lost 4 bases, J lost 2 bases, and 8 bases stayed unmatched. Germline CDR1 SGHKS, CDR2 YYEKEE (reference sequence).

The CDR3: CATSDNKEGTDTQYF. DNA for the CDR3: TGTGCCACCAGTGATAATAAGGAGGGCACAGATACGCAGTATTTT. This rearrangement joins TRBV24-1 to TRBJ2-3; maybe TRBD2 (5 bases). This CDR3 has 15 amino acids. Germline V lookup: CDR1 KGHDR, CDR2 SFDVKD. With 3 bases removed from V and 1 base from J, the gap between germline ends came to 10 bases.

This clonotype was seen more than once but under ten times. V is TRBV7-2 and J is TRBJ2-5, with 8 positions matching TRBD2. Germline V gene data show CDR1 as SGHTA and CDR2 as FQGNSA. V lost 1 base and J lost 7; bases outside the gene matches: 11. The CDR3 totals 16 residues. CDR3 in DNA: TGTGCCAGCAGCTTAGATCCGGGGGGGCGTGTTGGGACCCAGTACTTC. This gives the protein CASSLDPGGRVGTQYF.

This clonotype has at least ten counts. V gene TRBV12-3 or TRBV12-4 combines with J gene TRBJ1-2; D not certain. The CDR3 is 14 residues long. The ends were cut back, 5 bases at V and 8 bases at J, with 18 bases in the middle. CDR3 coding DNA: TGTGCCAGCAGTCCGGGGATGGCGCGAGGCGGCTACACCTTC. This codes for CASSPGMARGGYTF.

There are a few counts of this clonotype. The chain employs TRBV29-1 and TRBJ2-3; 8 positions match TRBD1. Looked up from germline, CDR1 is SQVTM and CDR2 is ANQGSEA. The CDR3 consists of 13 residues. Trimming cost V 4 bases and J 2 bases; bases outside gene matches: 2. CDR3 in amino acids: CSVGTGYTDTQYF. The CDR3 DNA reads TGCAGCGTTGGGACAGGGTACACAGATACGCAGTATTTT.

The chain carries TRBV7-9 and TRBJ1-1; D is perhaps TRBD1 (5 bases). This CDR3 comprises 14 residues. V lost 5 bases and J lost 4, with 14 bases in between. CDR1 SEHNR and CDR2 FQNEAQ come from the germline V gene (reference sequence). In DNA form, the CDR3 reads TGTGCCAGCAGCCGCAGGGCAGTGGGCACTGAAGCTTTCTTT. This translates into CASSRRAVGTEAFF.

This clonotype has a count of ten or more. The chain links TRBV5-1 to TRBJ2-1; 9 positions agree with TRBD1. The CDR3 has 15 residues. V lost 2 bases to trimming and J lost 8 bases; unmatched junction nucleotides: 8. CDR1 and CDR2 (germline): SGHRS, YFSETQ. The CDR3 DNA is TGCGCCAGCAGCTTAGGGACAGGGACCGGCGATGAGCAGTTCTTC. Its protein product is CASSLGTGTGDEQFF.

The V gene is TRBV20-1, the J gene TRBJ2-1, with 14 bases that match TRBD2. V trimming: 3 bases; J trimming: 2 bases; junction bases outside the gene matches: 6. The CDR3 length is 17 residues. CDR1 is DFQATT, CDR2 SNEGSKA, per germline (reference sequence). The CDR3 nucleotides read TGCAGTGCTAGGACTAGCGGGAGGGCCAGAACCTACAATGAGCAGTTCTTC. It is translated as CSARTSGRARTYNEQFF.

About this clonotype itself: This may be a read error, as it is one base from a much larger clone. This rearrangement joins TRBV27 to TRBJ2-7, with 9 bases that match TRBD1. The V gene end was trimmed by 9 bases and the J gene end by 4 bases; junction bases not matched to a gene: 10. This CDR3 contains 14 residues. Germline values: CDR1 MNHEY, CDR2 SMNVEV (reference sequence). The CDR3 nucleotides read TGTGCCAGTCCCTCCCGGGACAGGGAATACGAGCAGTACTTC. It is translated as CASPSRDREYEQYF.